The 15 T cell receptor beta chains listed next were all sequenced from one sample in a study of cytomegalovirus exposure and HLA in healthy donors. PCR employed 60 Vbeta and 13 Jbeta primers. Clones were sequenced by immunoSEQ multiplex PCR, and TCRdb holds only the in-frame ones, with some missing. The sample consists of under 200,000 clones, around 80% of them appearing once. Sequences were obtained from PBMCs. The receptors here all came from a man between 40 and 49 years old in good health and CMV-seronegative.

The chain recombines TRBV11-2 with TRBJ2-3; D may be TRBD2 (5 bases). Germline lookup yields CDR1 SGHAT and CDR2 FQNNGV. CDR3 length: 14 residues. The CDR3 coding sequence is TGTGTCACGACCGGGAATCTAAACACAGATACGCAGTATTTT. It encodes CVTTGNLNTDTQYF.

The chain uses TRBV11-2 and TRBJ2-7, with TRBD2 matching 8 bases. This CDR3 spans 18 amino acids. V was clipped by 5 bases and J by 2 bases; unmatched bases: 17. CDR1 is SGHAT and CDR2 is FQNNGV in the germline V gene. The CDR3 here is CASSNPLAALLPPYEQYF. CDR3 in DNA: TGTGCCAGCAGCAATCCACTAGCGGCCCTCCTCCCCCCCTACGAGCAGTACTTC.

This clone was detected only a few times. The chain joins TRBV30 to TRBJ2-7; maybe TRBD1 (5 bases). The CDR3 contains 13 residues. V shed 2 bases and J shed 4 bases, with 12 bases lying between them. The germline V gene encodes CDR1 GTSNPN and CDR2 SVGIG (reference sequence). The CDR3 DNA reads as TGTGCCTGGAGTCGGAAGGGGCTTTACGAGCAGTACTTC. This translates into CAWSRKGLYEQYF.

This chain's CDR3 is CASSLGQKNTEAFF. The CDR3 DNA sequence: TGTGCCAGCAGCTTGGGACAGAAGAACACTGAAGCTTTCTTT. The gene calls are TRBV5-6 and TRBJ1-1, with D maybe TRBD1 (5 bases). CDR1 is SGHDT, CDR2 YYEEEE, per germline. The CDR3 spans 14 residues. Between the trimmed V and J ends, which lost 0 bases and 1 base, there was a span of 7 bases.

V gene TRBV4-1 combines with J gene TRBJ2-5; TRBD1 aligns across 7 bases. The trim removed 3 bases at V and 5 bases at J, leaving 3 bases unmatched. The length of the CDR3 is 13 residues. Per the germline V gene, CDR1 is MGHRA and CDR2 is YSYEKL. The CDR3 DNA reads TGCGCCAGCAGCCACGACAGGGAGGAGACCCAGTACTTC. Translation gives CASSHDREETQYF.

This sequence joins TRBV28 and TRBJ2-3, with 15 bases fitting TRBD2. J was trimmed by 5 bases and V by 3 bases; bases with no gene match: 3. This CDR3 contains 16 residues. Germline-derived CDR1 and CDR2 are MDHEN and SYDVKM. The CDR3 here is CASSLGLAGGQDTQYF. The CDR3 nucleotides are TGTGCCAGCAGTTTGGGACTAGCGGGAGGCCAAGATACGCAGTATTTT. The full variable domain, in which reference TRBV28 and TRBJ2-3 provide the parts outside the CDR3, is DVKVTQSSRYLVKRTGEKVFLECVQDMDHENMFWYRQDPGLGLRLIYFSYDVKMKEKGDIPEGYSVSREKKERFSLILESASTNQTSMYLCASSLGLAGGQDTQYFGPGTRLTVL.

The gene calls are TRBV7-2 and TRBJ2-1; D not resolved. Trimming removed 7 bases from V and 2 bases from J, with 18 bases in between. Germline CDR1 reads SGHTA; CDR2 reads FQGNSA. This CDR3 comprises 16 residues. As DNA, the CDR3 is TGTGCCAGCATCCCCTCTGGCCCCTTTACCTACAATGAGCAGTTCTTC. This gives the protein CASIPSGPFTYNEQFF.

V is TRBV7-8 and J is TRBJ2-1; 7 nucleotides match TRBD1. V was pared by 5 bases and J by 7 bases, with 8 bases of the junction left unmatched. The germline gives CDR1 SGHVS, CDR2 FQNEAQ. CDR3 size: 14 residues. In DNA form, the CDR3 reads TGTGCCAGCAGCCCGCGACAGGGTGGGAATGAGCAGTTCTTC. Its translation: CASSPRQGGNEQFF.

V is TRBV7-9 and J is TRBJ2-5, with D possibly TRBD1 on 5 matching bases. This CDR3 comprises 14 residues. Germline CDR1 reads SEHNR; CDR2 reads FQNEAQ (reference sequence). Trimming shortened V by 4 bases and J by 3 bases, and 12 bases separated the two germline ends. The CDR3 sequence is CASSSTSTEETQYF. The CDR3 coding sequence is TGTGCCAGCAGCTCAACCTCGACAGAAGAGACCCAGTACTTC.

This chain joins TRBV29-1 and TRBJ1-1; 7 bases line up with TRBD1. J was trimmed by 5 bases and V by 6 bases; bases with no gene match: 9. This CDR3 spans 13 amino acids. The germline V gene encodes CDR1 SQVTM and CDR2 ANQGSEA. The DNA for the CDR3 is TGCAGCGTCCGAGCAGGGGGACGAACTGAAGCTTTCTTT. The encoded protein is CSVRAGGRTEAFF.

The V gene is TRBV5-4, the J gene TRBJ1-1, with 7 bases fitting TRBD1. V lost 0 bases and J lost 0; bases outside the gene matches: 2. CDR3 length equals 15 residues. Germline V lookup: CDR1 SGHNT, CDR2 YYREEE (reference sequence). CDR3: CASSLDRGMNTEAFF. CDR3 DNA sequence: TGTGCCAGCAGCTTGGACAGGGGCATGAACACTGAAGCTTTCTTT.

The chain joins TRBV7-9 to TRBJ2-7, with D possibly TRBD1 on 5 matching bases. The germline gives CDR1 SEHNR, CDR2 FQNEAQ (reference sequence). This CDR3 has 15 residues. CDR3 region: CSSSPVRGGLEVEYV. The CDR3 DNA reads TGTTCCAGCAGCCCGGTTAGGGGCGGATTGGAAGTCGAGTACGTC.

The V and J genes are TRBV9 and TRBJ2-3; 11 bases align to TRBD2. V shed 6 bases and J 2 bases; nucleotides not matched to a gene: 8. Germline V gives CDR1 SGDLS, CDR2 YYNGEE. The CDR3 consists of 16 residues. The CDR3 coding sequence is TGTGCCAGCACGGGGACTAGCGGAGACCTCACAGATACGCAGTATTTT. Amino acid sequence: CASTGTSGDLTDTQYF. The variable domain in full, with the rest retrieved from reference TRBV9 and TRBJ2-3, is DSGVTQTPKHLITATGQRVTLRCSPRSGDLSVYWYQQSLDQGLQFLIQYYNGEERAKGNILERFSAQQFPDLHSELNLSSLELGDSALYFCASTGTSGDLTDTQYFGPGTRLTVL.

This rearrangement joins TRBV19 to TRBJ2-7; 7 bases align to TRBD1. The CDR3 covers 15 residues. Germline CDR1 LNHDA, CDR2 SQIVND (reference sequence). V lost 4 bases, J lost 3 bases, and 9 bases stayed unmatched. Here the CDR3 DNA reads TGTGCCAGTAGTACCTTACCGGGACAGTACTACGAGCAGTACGTC. Amino acids: CASSTLPGQYYEQYV.

This chain connects TRBV10-1 to TRBJ2-2; D may be TRBD1 (6 bases). Germline CDR1 is WNHNN and CDR2 is SYGVQD (reference sequence). This CDR3 region has 13 residues. V was cut by 6 bases and J by 3 bases, with 8 bases left in between. CDR3 sequence (DNA): TGCGCCAGCAGCGGACAGTACACCGGGGAGCTGTTTTTT. Translating gives CASSGQYTGELFF.